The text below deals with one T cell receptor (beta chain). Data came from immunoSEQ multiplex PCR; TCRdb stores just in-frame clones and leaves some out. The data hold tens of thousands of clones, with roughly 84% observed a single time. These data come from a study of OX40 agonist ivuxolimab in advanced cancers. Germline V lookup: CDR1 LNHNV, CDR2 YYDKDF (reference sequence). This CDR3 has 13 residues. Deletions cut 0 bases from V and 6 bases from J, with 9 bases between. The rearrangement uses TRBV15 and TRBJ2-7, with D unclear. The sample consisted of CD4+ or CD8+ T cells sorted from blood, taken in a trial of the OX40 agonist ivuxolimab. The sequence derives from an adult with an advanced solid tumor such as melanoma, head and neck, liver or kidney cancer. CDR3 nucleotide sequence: TGTGCCACCAGCAGAGATGTCCAGTCCGAGCAGTACTTC. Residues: CATSRDVQSEQYF.